What follows are 23 T cell receptor beta chains derived from one specimen sequenced in a study of shared T cell receptors in the human thymus. Clones were sequenced by immunoSEQ multiplex PCR, and TCRdb holds only the in-frame ones, with some missing. The sample consists of some 660,000 clones, 80% to 90% of them appearing once. This sample was also put to use in a study of human thymus T cells.

The sample consisted of thymocytes. All receptors derive from a boy less than two years old with a congenital heart defect.

The V and J genes are TRBV10-3 and TRBJ1-2; 8 bases agree with TRBD1. CDR3 length equals 15 residues. Germline CDR1 is ENHRY and CDR2 is SYGVKD. V dropped 1 base and J dropped 1; count of bases not matched to a gene: 2. The CDR3 DNA reads TGTGCCATCAGTGAGTACGGACAGGGTAACTATGGCTACACCTTC. This encodes CAISEYGQGNYGYTF.

The genes are TRBV27 and TRBJ2-7; TRBD1 aligns across 10 bases. V gave up 6 bases and J gave up 3 bases; unmatched junction bases: 14. This CDR3 region has 17 residues. CDR1 and CDR2 (germline): MNHEY, SMNVEV (reference sequence). The DNA for the CDR3 is TGTGCCAGCAGCCAACACCCCGGGACAGGGGATGTCTACGAGCAGTACTTC. It encodes CASSQHPGTGDVYEQYF.

V and J are TRBV27 and TRBJ2-3; 7 bases map to TRBD2. CDR3 length: 17 amino acids. Germline V lookup: CDR1 MNHEY, CDR2 SMNVEV (reference sequence). Losses at the gene ends were 3 bases for V and 0 bases for J; bases not matched to a gene: 9. CDR3 loop: CASSLGYSGASTDTQYF. The CDR3 DNA reads as TGTGCCAGCAGTTTGGGGTACAGCGGGGCCAGCACAGATACGCAGTATTTT.

The chain carries TRBV28 and TRBJ2-5; D not resolved. Germline assignment: CDR1 MDHEN and CDR2 SYDVKM. CDR3 length equals 16 residues. The V gene lost 0 bases and the J gene lost 3 bases, with 14 bases spanning the gap. CDR3 in amino acids: CASSLCGLGKKETQYF. The CDR3 DNA is TGTGCCAGCAGTTTATGCGGCTTGGGCAAAAAAGAGACCCAGTACTTC.

The chain joins TRBV30 to TRBJ1-5; no clear D. V lost 4 bases, J lost 4 bases, and 17 bases lay in between. The CDR3 has 15 amino acids. Germline V CDR1 and CDR2: GTSNPN, SVGIG (reference sequence). Here the CDR3 DNA reads TGTGCCTGGAACAAGGAGGAAGAATATAATCAGCCCCAGCATTTT. This sequence encodes CAWNKEEEYNQPQHF.

This rearrangement joins TRBV5-1 to TRBJ2-7; 9 bases align to TRBD1. Per the germline V gene, CDR1 is SGHRS and CDR2 is YFSETQ. Trimming at V came to 4 bases and at J to 7 bases, leaving 9 bases not matched to a gene. The CDR3 loop spans 14 amino acids. DNA of the CDR3: TGCGCCAGCAGCCCGGGACAGGGCATGCGGGAGCAGTACTTC. Its protein product is CASSPGQGMREQYF.

This chain uses TRBV27 with TRBJ1-2; 9 bases are a match to TRBD1. The CDR3 covers 14 residues. Trimming cost V 6 bases and J 5 bases; bases outside gene matches: 7. Germline V gene sequence: CDR1 MNHEY, CDR2 SMNVEV (reference sequence). CDR3: CASSPTDRGYGYTF. CDR3 in DNA: TGTGCCAGCAGCCCGACGGACAGGGGATATGGCTACACCTTC.

V usage is TRBV7-9 and J usage is TRBJ2-7; 9 bases are a match to TRBD1. Germline V CDR1 and CDR2: SEHNR, FQNEAQ (reference sequence). J was trimmed by 0 bases and V by 2 bases; bases with no gene match: 11. CDR3 length equals 18 residues. CDR3 DNA sequence: TGTGCCAGCAGCTTACCGGGAGAGCGGGACAGGGACTCCTACGAGCAGTACTTC. It encodes CASSLPGERDRDSYEQYF.

This rearrangement joins TRBV28 to TRBJ2-1; TRBD2 aligns across 10 bases. The CDR3 has 17 amino acids. CDR1 MDHEN and CDR2 SYDVKM come from the germline V gene. V was clipped by 4 bases and J by 2 bases; unmatched bases: 8. CDR3 bases: TGTGCCAGCAGTTCAGGACTAGCGGAGAAGACCTACAATGAGCAGTTCTTC. It translates to CASSSGLAEKTYNEQFF.

The V call is TRBV30, the J call TRBJ2-2; D is ambiguous. V gave up 0 bases and J gave up 8 bases, with 4 bases separating them. The CDR3 has 11 amino acids. Germline V gives CDR1 GTSNPN, CDR2 SVGIG (reference sequence). CDR3 amino acids: CAWSVRGELFF. As DNA, the CDR3 is TGTGCCTGGAGTGTCAGGGGGGAGCTGTTTTTT.

The chain is built from TRBV6-5 and TRBJ1-2; no reliable D call. Trimming cost V 2 bases and J 4 bases, with 17 bases left between them. The CDR3 has 16 residues. Germline lookup yields CDR1 MNHEY and CDR2 SVGAGI. CDR3 nucleotides: TGTGCCAGCAGTTACCCGACATCTGGAGGGTTCTATGGCTACACCTTC. It codes for CASSYPTSGGFYGYTF.

The genes are TRBV7-8 and TRBJ1-5; D gene ambiguous. Trimming cost V 5 bases and J 5 bases, with 4 bases left between them. The CDR3 extends over 11 amino acids. Germline V gene data show CDR1 as SGHVS and CDR2 as FQNEAQ. The CDR3 sequence: CASSRDQPQHF. The CDR3 nucleotides read TGTGCCAGCAGCCGTGATCAGCCCCAGCATTTT.

The chain carries TRBV28 and TRBJ1-5; tentatively, D is TRBD1 (5 bases). V lost 1 base and J lost 0, with 13 bases in between. This CDR3 comprises 17 residues. Germline V gene data show CDR1 as MDHEN and CDR2 as SYDVKM. This CDR3 is CASSLFWGVDSNQPQHF. In DNA form, the CDR3 reads TGTGCCAGCAGTTTATTTTGGGGCGTAGATAGCAATCAGCCCCAGCATTTT.

The V call is TRBV5-1, the J call TRBJ2-7; the D gene is possibly TRBD1 (6 bases). The CDR3 covers 15 residues. Trimming removed 3 bases at V and 1 base at J, with 14 bases between. Germline values: CDR1 SGHRS, CDR2 YFSETQ. CDR3 nucleotide sequence: TGCGCCAGCAGCTCCTCCGGGACACTATCCTACGAGCAGTACTTC. Amino acid sequence: CASSSSGTLSYEQYF.

The chain combines TRBV15 with TRBJ1-1, with D perhaps matching TRBD1 (6 bases). Trimming pared 4 bases from V and 4 bases from J, leaving 19 bases between. Germline V gives CDR1 LNHNV, CDR2 YYDKDF (reference sequence). This CDR3 comprises 16 residues. Written as DNA, the CDR3 is TGTGCCACCAGCACGCCCTTACAGGGCAGGGGCACTGAAGCTTTCTTT. Translating it yields CATSTPLQGRGTEAFF.

The V call is TRBV4-3, the J call TRBJ2-7, with D maybe TRBD1 (6 bases). The CDR3 runs to 15 residues. Per germline, CDR1 LGHNA and CDR2 YSLEER. V dropped 2 bases and J dropped 0 bases, with 11 bases sitting between them. The CDR3 DNA reads TGCGCCAGCAGCCAACAGGGGCGAGACTCCTACGAGCAGTACTTC. Encoded protein: CASSQQGRDSYEQYF.

The chain carries TRBV5-1 and TRBJ2-3, with TRBD2 identical over 7 bases. Germline lookup yields CDR1 SGHRS and CDR2 YFSETQ. The CDR3 is made up of 15 amino acids. J lost 1 base, V lost 2 bases, and 4 bases had no gene match. CDR3 nucleotides: TGCGCCAGCAGCTTAGGCGGGGGACGCACAGATACGCAGTATTTT. Translating it yields CASSLGGGRTDTQYF.

The chain is built from TRBV4-3 and TRBJ1-4, with D possibly matching TRBD1 (5 bases). V lost 3 bases to trimming and J lost 10 bases, with 27 bases between them. The CDR3 runs to 18 residues. Germline V CDR1 and CDR2: LGHNA, YSLEER. The CDR3 region is CASSQDKMSGKAVGKLFF. The CDR3 DNA reads as TGCGCCAGCAGCCAGGATAAGATGTCAGGGAAGGCTGTTGGAAAACTGTTTTTT.

The rearrangement links TRBV27 to TRBJ2-7, with 11 bases aligning to TRBD2. CDR1 is MNHEY, CDR2 SMNVEV, per germline (reference sequence). V lost 2 bases and J lost 6; bases outside the gene matches: 9. The CDR3 contains 16 residues. The CDR3 DNA reads as TGTGCCAGCAGTTTAGGGCCTAGCGGGAGGTCGGGCGAGCAGTACTTC. This gives the protein CASSLGPSGRSGEQYF.

The rearrangement joins TRBV28 to TRBJ2-2, with TRBD2 as a possible D gene (5 bases). Germline CDR1 reads MDHEN; CDR2 reads SYDVKM. The CDR3 consists of 18 residues. Trimming took off 5 bases at V and 3 bases at J, with 22 bases between the two ends. As DNA, the CDR3 is TGTGCCAGCAGTCGCGGAGTTGAACGCCGGGATTACACCGGGGAGCTGTTTTTT. Its translation: CASSRGVERRDYTGELFF.

This CDR3 is CASSSQPPGQGARETQYF. CDR3 DNA: TGCGCCAGCAGCTCGCAGCCACCGGGACAGGGGGCACGAGAGACCCAGTACTTC. This sequence joins TRBV5-1 and TRBJ2-5; TRBD1 matches 12 bases. V gave up 3 bases and J gave up 4 bases; unmatched junction bases: 13. Germline V lookup: CDR1 SGHRS, CDR2 YFSETQ. The length of the CDR3 is 18 residues.

The chain has TRBV7-2 and TRBJ2-7, with 8 positions matching TRBD2. With 6 bases clipped from V and 10 bases from J, the junction kept 5 bases outside the gene matches. Germline V CDR1 and CDR2: SGHTA, FQGNSA. The CDR3 extends over 11 amino acids. The CDR3 reads CASSQRGIQYF. In DNA, the CDR3 is TGTGCCAGCAGTCAGCGGGGGATTCAGTACTTC.

The V and J genes are TRBV11-2 and TRBJ2-7; 7 bases are shared with TRBD2. V was pared by 1 base and J by 3 bases, with 12 bases of the junction left unmatched. CDR3 length: 17 residues. Germline V gene lookup returns CDR1 SGHAT and CDR2 FQNNGV. CDR3 protein: CASSLGGGADLGYEQYF. In DNA form, the CDR3 reads TGTGCCAGCAGCTTAGGGGGAGGGGCCGATTTAGGCTACGAGCAGTACTTC.